This is a list of T cell receptor beta chains from one sample in a study of blood T cells in healthy people across ages. From the 5' RACE reads, TCRdb called clonotypes with MiXCR, one entry per CDR3 protein. Of 1,800,000 or so distinct CDR3 sequences in the sample, 39% were seen once. Sequencing used blood. The receptors derive from a human donor in good health. Both conserved end residues are part of each CDR3. D genes are given only for firm matches. Rows may omit the clone size; those that give it use once, few, many or a size class.

TRBJ1-2 14 NA TRBV11-3 once CVSSLGTGYYGYTF TGTGTCAGCAGCTTAGGTACAGGATACTATGGCTACACCTTC
TRBJ2-1 14 NA TRBV9 few CASSVGGGPSEQFF TGTGCCAGCAGCGTTGGGGGGGGGCCTTCCGAGCAGTTCTTC
TRBJ2-3 15 NA TRBV7-6 NA CASSFEKSSTDTQYF TGTGCCAGCAGCTTTGAAAAATCTAGCACAGATACGCAGTATTTT
TRBJ1-1 11 NA TRBV29-1 NA CSVVRGFEAFF TGCAGCGTTGTAAGGGGTTTTGAAGCTTTCTTT
TRBJ2-5 16 NA TRBV5-6 NA CASSLRGAGNQETQYF TGTGCCAGCAGCTTACGGGGGGCCGGGAACCAAGAGACCCAGTACTTC
TRBJ1-1 12 NA TRBV6-5 few CATDSRGTEAFF TGTGCCACAGACTCTAGGGGCACTGAAGCTTTCTTT
TRBJ1-2 15 TRBD1 TRBV27 NA CASRLSDRGSYGYTF TGTGCCAGCAGGTTATCGGACAGGGGGTCGTATGGCTACACCTTC
TRBJ1-4 13 NA TRBV3-1 NA CASREQGGEKRFF TGTGCCAGCAGGGAGCAGGGTGGTGAAAAACGGTTTTTT
TRBJ1-2 16 NA TRBV20-1 few CSARDVGGVFNYGYTF TGCAGTGCTAGAGATGTAGGGGGTGTATTTAACTATGGCTACACCTTC
TRBJ2-5 15 TRBD1 TRBV15 once CATSRARDRYTEQYF TGTGCCACCAGCAGAGCCCGGGACAGATACACTGAGCAGTACTTC
TRBJ2-3 13 NA TRBV6-1 NA CASRVEGTDTQYF TGTGCCAGCAGGGTGGAGGGGACAGATACGCAGTATTTT
TRBJ2-3 16 TRBD2 TRBV12-3/TRBV12-4 few CASSSSGALPTDTQYF TGTGCCAGCAGTTCCAGCGGGGCGCTACCCACAGATACGCAGTATTTT
TRBJ2-1 15 TRBD2 TRBV11-2 many CASSSGTSSYNEQFF TGTGCCAGCAGCTCCGGGACTAGCTCCTACAATGAGCAGTTCTTC
TRBJ1-4 15 NA TRBV7-9 NA CASSLRGAANEKLFF TGTGCCAGCAGCTTACGTGGAGCAGCTAATGAAAAACTGTTTTTT
TRBJ2-1 14 NA TRBV29-1 NA CSVLIATPYNEQFF TGCAGCGTTCTGATAGCGACGCCTTACAATGAGCAGTTCTTC
TRBJ2-7 14 NA TRBV5-1 few CASTPGTSSYEQYF TGCGCCAGCACTCCGGGGACGAGCTCCTACGAGCAGTACTTC
TRBJ2-3 16 TRBD1 TRBV6-6 NA CANNPGQAYLRDTQYF TGTGCCAACAACCCGGGACAGGCATATTTGCGGGATACGCAGTATTTT
TRBJ2-5 16 TRBD2 TRBV7-2 NA CASSLGTAGGQETRYF TGTGCCAGCAGCTTAGGGACAGCGGGGGGCCAAGAGACCCGGTACTTC
TRBJ1-2 14 TRBD1 TRBV27 NA CASSYTGGVDGYTF TGTGCCAGCAGTTACACAGGGGGGGTTGATGGCTACACCTTC
TRBJ2-1 13 NA TRBV5-1 NA CASSKDIANEQFF TGCGCCAGCAGCAAGGACATCGCCAATGAGCAGTTCTTC
TRBJ2-7 12 NA TRBV7-9 NA CASSPFIGEQYF TGTGCCAGCAGCCCCTTCATAGGCGAGCAGTACTTC
TRBJ2-1 18 TRBD2 TRBV2 few CASMARRLAGGSDNEQFF TGTGCCAGCATGGCGCGCCGGCTAGCGGGAGGGTCGGACAATGAGCAGTTCTTC
TRBJ1-1 16 NA TRBV11-3 NA CASSITTTWRNTEAFF TGTGCCAGCAGCATTACTACAACTTGGCGGAACACTGAAGCTTTCTTT
TRBJ2-5 12 NA TRBV2 few CASSESGETQYF TGTGCCAGCAGTGAGAGTGGGGAGACCCAGTACTTC
TRBJ2-7 12 NA TRBV6-2/TRBV6-3 NA CASGFDSYEQYF TGTGCCAGCGGGTTCGACTCATACGAGCAGTACTTC
TRBJ2-6 15 NA TRBV9 few CASREGDSGANVLTF TGTGCCAGCAGGGAAGGGGACTCTGGGGCCAACGTCCTGACTTTC
TRBJ2-7 14 TRBD1 TRBV9 NA CASSAQGAGNEQYF TGTGCCAGCAGCGCCCAGGGGGCGGGCAACGAGCAGTACTTC
TRBJ2-1 15 NA TRBV7-2 many CASSSAGSIYNEQFF TGTGCCAGCAGCTCGGCAGGGTCAATCTACAATGAGCAGTTCTTC
TRBJ2-2 17 NA TRBV9 NA CASSGDWGLPNTGELFF TGTGCCAGCAGCGGCGACTGGGGACTTCCGAACACCGGGGAGCTGTTTTTT
TRBJ1-4 14 TRBD1 TRBV7-9 NA CASSWDRVAEKLFF TGTGCCAGCAGCTGGGACAGGGTGGCTGAAAAACTGTTTTTT
TRBJ1-2 13 NA TRBV15 NA CATSRETTYGYTF TGTGCCACCAGCAGAGAAACAACCTATGGCTACACCTTC
TRBJ2-3 13 TRBD1 TRBV10-3 few CAIGDRVADTQYF TGTGCCATCGGGGACAGGGTAGCAGATACGCAGTATTTT
TRBJ2-1 15 TRBD1 TRBV11-2 NA CASSLGQDYYNEQFF TGTGCCAGCAGCTTGGGACAGGACTACTACAATGAGCAGTTCTTC
TRBJ1-2 15 NA TRBV7-9 few CASSLTAQGSEGYTF TGTGCCAGCAGCTTAACCGCCCAGGGTTCGGAAGGCTACACCTTC
TRBJ2-1 14 NA TRBV7-9 few CASSPTSSLKEQFF TGTGCCAGCAGCCCAACTAGTTCCCTCAAAGAGCAGTTCTTC
TRBJ1-2 12 TRBD1 TRBV5-1 NA CASSWGQDGYTF TGCGCCAGCAGTTGGGGACAGGACGGCTACACCTTC
TRBJ1-2 13 NA TRBV5-1 few CASSSYENYGYTF TGCGCCAGCAGCTCATATGAGAACTATGGCTACACCTTC
TRBJ1-1 15 TRBD1 TRBV4-2 few CASSHGGQGNTEAFF TGTGCCAGCAGCCACGGCGGACAGGGGAACACTGAAGCTTTCTTT
TRBJ2-3 16 NA TRBV5-1 NA CASSGPGALSTDTQYF TGCGCCAGCAGCGGCCCAGGGGCATTATCCACAGATACGCAGTATTTT
TRBJ2-4 21 TRBD2 TRBV4-1 NA CASSQDPLGLAMIQAKNIQYF TGCGCCAGCAGCCAAGATCCTCTGGGACTAGCCATGATTCAAGCCAAAAACATTCAGTACTTC
TRBJ1-4 16 TRBD1 TRBV4-3 NA CASSQDGGQGAVKLFF TGCGCCAGCAGCCAAGACGGGGGACAGGGGGCCGTCAAGCTGTTTTTT
TRBJ2-5 15 NA TRBV7-3 few CASSLAGGRVETQYF TGTGCCAGCAGCTTAGCCGGGGGGCGGGTGGAGACCCAGTACTTC
TRBJ1-4 17 NA TRBV6-1 NA CASSESLASATNEKLFF TGTGCCAGCAGTGAATCATTGGCATCCGCAACTAATGAAAAACTGTTTTTT
TRBJ1-2 16 TRBD1 TRBV28 few CASSHHPPQGHYGYTF TGTGCCAGCAGCCATCACCCTCCACAGGGGCACTATGGCTACACCTTC
TRBJ1-5 17 NA TRBV20-1 few CSARDMEGFWGGQPQHF TGCAGTGCTAGAGACATGGAGGGGTTCTGGGGAGGACAGCCCCAGCATTTT
TRBJ1-1 14 NA TRBV6-5 NA CASSYEGGRTEAFF TGTGCCAGCAGTTACGAGGGAGGACGAACTGAAGCTTTCTTT
TRBJ2-5 15 NA TRBV15 NA CATSRVIQSQETQYF TGTGCCACCAGCAGAGTTATACAGTCTCAAGAGACCCAGTACTTC
TRBJ2-1 14 TRBD1 TRBV29-1 many CSVGRDRGYNEQFF TGCAGCGTGGGGCGTGACAGGGGCTACAATGAGCAGTTCTTC
TRBJ2-5 13 NA TRBV2 NA CASSEQNQETQYF TGTGCCAGCAGTGAACAGAACCAAGAGACCCAGTACTTC
TRBJ2-7 14 NA TRBV7-2 NA CASSFPPKSYEQYF TGTGCCAGCAGCTTTCCCCCTAAATCCTACGAGCAGTACTTC
TRBJ2-1 15 TRBD2 TRBV7-9 few CASSSRGGLVYEQFF TGTGCCAGCAGCTCTCGGGGGGGCCTTGTATATGAGCAGTTCTTC
TRBJ2-7 14 TRBD2 TRBV15 NA CATNAGGLTYEQYF TGTGCCACCAATGCGGGGGGGCTTACCTACGAGCAGTACTTC
TRBJ1-2 15 NA TRBV4-2 few CASSPKPGLTDGYTF TGTGCCAGCAGCCCGAAACCGGGCCTGACTGACGGCTACACCTTC
TRBJ2-3 16 TRBD2 TRBV9 NA CASSVEGGGATDTQYF TGTGCCAGCAGCGTCGAAGGCGGGGGGGCAACAGATACGCAGTATTTT
TRBJ2-3 13 NA TRBV6-6 few CASSYMVGDTQYF TGTGCCAGCAGTTACATGGTTGGCGATACGCAGTATTTT